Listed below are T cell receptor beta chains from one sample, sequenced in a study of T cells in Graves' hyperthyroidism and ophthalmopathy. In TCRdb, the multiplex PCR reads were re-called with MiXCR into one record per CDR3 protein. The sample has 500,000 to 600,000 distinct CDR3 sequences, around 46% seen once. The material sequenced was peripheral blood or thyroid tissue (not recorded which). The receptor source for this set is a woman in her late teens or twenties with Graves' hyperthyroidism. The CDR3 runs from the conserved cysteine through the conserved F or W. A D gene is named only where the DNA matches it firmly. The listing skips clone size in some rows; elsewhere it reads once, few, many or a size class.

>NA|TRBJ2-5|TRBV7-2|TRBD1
TGTGCCAGCAGCGAATTTCGGGACAGGGAAGGCGAGACCCAGTACTTC
CASSEFRDREGETQYF
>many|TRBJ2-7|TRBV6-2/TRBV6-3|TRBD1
TGTGCCAGCAGCTACGGGACAGGGTCGTTTTACGAGCAGTACTTC
CASSYGTGSFYEQYF
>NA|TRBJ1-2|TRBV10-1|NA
TGCGCCAGCAGTGAGTCAGGGATGGGGGGCTACACCTTC
CASSESGMGGYTF
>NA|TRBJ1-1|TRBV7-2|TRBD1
TGTGCCAGCAGCTTATCAGCGGGACAGGGATACACTGAAGCTTTCTTT
CASSLSAGQGYTEAFF
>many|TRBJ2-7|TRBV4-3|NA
TGCGCCAGCAGCCAAGTTCTAGCGTACTCCTACGAGCAGTACTTC
CASSQVLAYSYEQYF
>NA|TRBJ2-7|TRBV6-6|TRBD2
TGTGCCAGCAGACTCGCCGGGACTAGCGTAGCCTCCTACGAGCAGTGCTTC
CASRLAGTSVASYEQCF
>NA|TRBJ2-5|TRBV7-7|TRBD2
TGTGCCAGCAGCCCTCTAGCGGGAGGATATACCGGGGAGACCCAGTACTTC
CASSPLAGGYTGETQYF
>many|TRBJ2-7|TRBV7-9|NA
TGTGCCAGCAGCTTTGGCAGCACCTACGAGCAGTACTTC
CASSFGSTYEQYF
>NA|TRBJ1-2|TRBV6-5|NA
TGTGCCAGCAGGTCAGCGGGAGGCACAGGATATGGCTACACCTTC
CASRSAGGTGYGYTF
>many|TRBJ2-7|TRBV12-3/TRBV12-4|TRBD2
TGTGCCAGCAGTTCCCCGGGACTAGCGGGAGGGGTCTACGAGCAGTACTTC
CASSSPGLAGGVYEQYF
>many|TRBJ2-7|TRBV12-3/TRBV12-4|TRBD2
TGTGCCAGCAGTGGGACTAGCGGGAGGCCTTACGAGCAGTACTTC
CASSGTSGRPYEQYF
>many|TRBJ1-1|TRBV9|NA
TGTGCCAGCAGCGGGACCGCCCCTGAAGCTTTCTTT
CASSGTAPEAFF
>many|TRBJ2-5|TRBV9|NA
TGTGCCAGCAGCGTAGGGGTTGGGGCCCCAGAGACCCAGTACTTC
CASSVGVGAPETQYF
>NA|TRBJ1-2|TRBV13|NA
TGTGCCAGCAGCTTAGGCTGGGAACACTATGGCTACACCTTC
CASSLGWEHYGYTF
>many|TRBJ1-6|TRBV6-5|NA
TGTGCCAGCAGCCCAGACAGGTTAAATTCACCCCTCCACTTT
CASSPDRLNSPLHF
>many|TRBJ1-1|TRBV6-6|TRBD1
TGTGCCAGCAGTTACACAGGGGGCCGGACTGAAGCTTTCTTT
CASSYTGGRTEAFF
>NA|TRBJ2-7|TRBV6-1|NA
TGTGCCAGCAGGGAGAGTTTCGCAGGGGGGTACTACGAGCAGTACTTC
CASRESFAGGYYEQYF
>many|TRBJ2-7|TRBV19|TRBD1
TGTGCCAGTAGTGTGACAGGGGGCCTTTTCCTAAACGAGCAGTACTTC
CASSVTGGLFLNEQYF
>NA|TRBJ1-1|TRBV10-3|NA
TGTGCCATCAGTTCCCGGGGGACGGTGAACACTGAAGCTTTCTTT
CAISSRGTVNTEAFF
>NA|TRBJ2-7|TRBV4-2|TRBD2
TGTGCCAGCAGTCAGTTGGCGGCGGGAGCCTACGAGCAGTACTTC
CASSQLAAGAYEQYF
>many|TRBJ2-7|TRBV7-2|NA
TGTGCCAGCAGCTCACGTCATGCCTACGAGCAGTACTTC
CASSSRHAYEQYF
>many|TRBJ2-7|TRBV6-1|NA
TGTGCCAGCAGTGAATTCGACGAGCAGTACTTC
CASSEFDEQYF
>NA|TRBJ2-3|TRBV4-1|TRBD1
TGCGCCAGCAGCCAGTCGGACAGGGCTCGGGCAGATACGCAGTATTTT
CASSQSDRARADTQYF
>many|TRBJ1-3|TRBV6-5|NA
TGTGCCAGCAGTTACGTGGAGATTACTTACTCTGGAAACACCATATATTTT
CASSYVEITYSGNTIYF
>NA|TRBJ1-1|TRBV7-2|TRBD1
TGTGCCAGCAGCCCGGGACAGGGTTCGGAAGCTTTCTTT
CASSPGQGSEAFF
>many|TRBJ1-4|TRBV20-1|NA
TGCAGTGCTAGCCGGGACACGAGACCAAAACTGTTTTTT
CSASRDTRPKLFF
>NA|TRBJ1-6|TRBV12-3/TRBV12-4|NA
TGTGCCAGCAACCCCGGGGGATCCCTCCACTTT
CASNPGGSLHF
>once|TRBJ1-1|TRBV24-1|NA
TGTGCCACCAGTGAGGGAGGCAGAGCCAAAGCTTTCTTT
CATSEGGRAKAFF
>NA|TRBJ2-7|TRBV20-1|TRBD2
TGCAGTGCTAGTAGCGGGGCCGCCTACGAGCAGTACTTC
CSASSGAAYEQYF
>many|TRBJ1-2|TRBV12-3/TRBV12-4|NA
TGTGCCAGCAGTCCCCCTGCAGGGCGAGGTGGCTACACCTTC
CASSPPAGRGGYTF
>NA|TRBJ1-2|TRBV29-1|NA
TGCAGCGTTGATCGGGGGCCGGACTATGGCTACACCTTC
CSVDRGPDYGYTF
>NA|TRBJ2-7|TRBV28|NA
TGTGCCAGCAGTTTCAAGAGGTACGAGCAGTACTTC
CASSFKRYEQYF